The sequence of this T cell receptor (beta chain) was determined in a study of shared clonotypes between healthy human individuals. From germline, CDR1 is SGHRS and CDR2 YFSETQ. The ends lost 4 bases at V and 5 bases at J; junction bases unmatched: 12. The CDR3 runs 17 residues. The data were produced by immunoSEQ multiplex PCR, yet TCRdb's version contains in-frame clones alone and is incomplete. Of millions of clones detected, roughly 94% appear once; the ten largest clones hold roughly 0.13%. Donors comprised only Caucasian adults living in Nashville, Tennessee. CD4+ cells underwent separation, giving CD45RA+ naive and CD45RA-negative memory subsets.

The chain carries TRBV5-1 and TRBJ2-5; 12 nucleotides match TRBD1. The sample comprised naive CD4+ T cells sorted from blood. Specified subset: CD45RA+ positively selected. This TCR derives from a man younger than 35 in good health. CDR3 DNA: TGCGCCAGCAGCCGGGGGACAGGGGGCGGTAGATGGGAGACCCAGTACTTC. It yields the protein CASSRGTGGGRWETQYF.